These 4 T cell receptor beta chains were all obtained from the same sample, sequenced in a study of response to subunit inactivated influenza vaccine. TCRdb ran MiXCR on the RT-PCR reads and lists one entry per CDR3 protein. The data show 600,000 to 850,000 distinct CDR3 sequences, roughly 15% seen once. The sequences come from PBMCs from blood, collected approximately 15 days before vaccination. These receptors all come from a man in his fifties or sixties who received an inactivated influenza vaccine.

The rearrangement joins TRBV4-3 to TRBJ2-1; 7 nucleotides line up with TRBD1. The CDR3 has 15 amino acids. Germline values: CDR1 LGHNA, CDR2 YSLEER. V shed 4 bases, J shed 2 bases, and the junction held 5 bases outside the gene matches. For the CDR3, the DNA is TGCGCCAGCAGCCGAGGGACAGAAACCTACAATGAGCAGTTCTTC. The encoded protein is CASSRGTETYNEQFF.

The sample holds a few counts of this clonotype. This sequence joins TRBV27 and TRBJ2-1, with 8 bases identical to TRBD2. This CDR3 has 15 residues. The junction had 10 bases not matched to a gene; V was cut back by 3 bases and J by 9 bases. Germline lookup yields CDR1 MNHEY and CDR2 SMNVEV (reference sequence). The CDR3 protein is CASSFAASGSGEQFF. CDR3 DNA sequence: TGTGCCAGCAGTTTCGCGGCTAGCGGGTCTGGTGAGCAGTTCTTC.

V gene TRBV6-1 combines with J gene TRBJ1-1; the match to TRBD1 covers 9 bases. The CDR3 is 15 amino acids. Trimming cost V 5 bases and J 1 base; bases outside gene matches: 5. Germline assignment: CDR1 MNHNS and CDR2 SASEGT. The CDR3 spells CASSNSQGANTEAFF. The CDR3 DNA reads TGTGCCAGCAGTAATTCACAGGGGGCGAACACTGAAGCTTTCTTT.

The genes are TRBV7-8 and TRBJ1-5; 8 bases are shared with TRBD1. The CDR3 is 17 amino acids. V shed 5 bases and J 3 bases; nucleotides not matched to a gene: 12. Germline lookup yields CDR1 SGHVS and CDR2 FQNEAQ. Here the CDR3 DNA reads TGTGCCAGCAGCACGGACAGGGTAAGGGAGTACAATCAGCCCCAGCATTTT. It encodes CASSTDRVREYNQPQHF.